The T cell receptor beta chain described here comes from a study of shared clonotypes between healthy human individuals. General study findings and limits: Clonotype sharing among the donors was expected to vary with sequencing depth.

Per the authors' pipeline: Filtering differed for immunoSEQ, which gave only junction sequences without quality scores. Generated by immunoSEQ multiplex PCR, the TCRdb table keeps only in-frame clones and is missing some. The D gene and trimming were derived from the DNA, and the V and J assignments and clone size from that table. The table lists under 350,000 clones, about nine tenths of them singletons. This CDR3 is 15 amino acids long. From germline, CDR1 is SGHVS and CDR2 FNYEAQ. Trimming removed 1 base at V and 0 bases at J, with 10 bases between. As concerns this clone: Antigen: not known.

The chain links TRBV7-6 to TRBJ2-7, with no clear D. The source is a man between 18 and 29 years old in good health. Sequenced input: memory CD8+ T cells sorted from blood. Subset reported: CD45RO+ cells pooled with CCR7-negative TemRA cells. The CDR3 region has the DNA TGTGCCAGCAGCTTAGAGGCGGAAAGCTCCTACGAGCAGTACTTC. Translating gives CASSLEAESSYEQYF.